This T cell receptor (beta chain) was identified in a study of human T cells and chemical hapten exposure. Study-level information: Patients additionally received therapeutic doses of diphenylcyclopropenone on the scalp once a week, and this continued throughout the roughly 22-week study. Study-level findings and limits: Correlating positively with patch test score were the PT1 expanded TCR counts.

Individual cDNA molecules in this library carried unique molecular identifiers. MiXCR, applied by TCRdb to the RACE reads, yields one record per CDR3 protein. The sample lists fewer than 100,000 distinct CDR3 sequences, roughly 11% seen once, with roughly 1.6% in the top ten. Concerning this clonotype itself: What it binds is not known. The junction does not match germline at one end; this may be a read error.

Time point here: patch test 2, 6 weeks after DPC sensitization. Noted treatment: therapeutic diphenylcyclopropenone sensitization with weekly scalp DPC. The study enrolled 18 to 70-year-old alopecia patients suitable for DPC. The source is a man aged 18 to 29 with alopecia areata. Some clones in this sample may be carry-over from other donors' samples. The input for sequencing was whole blood, taken in connection with sensitization to the hapten diphenylcyclopropenone (DPC).

CDR3 in DNA: TGTGCCAGCAACTTAGTCAGAAATGAAAAACTGTTTTTT. It is translated as CASNLVRNEKLFF. J is TRBJ1-4 and V is TRBV7-9, with D unresolved. The germline CDR1 and CDR2 sequences are SEHNR and FQNEAQ (reference sequence). The CDR3 has 13 residues.